This T cell receptor beta chain originates from a study of CD8+ T cells in alopecia areata. Reverse transcription of extracted RNA yielded cDNA, which provided the sequencing template. Profiled with immunoSEQ multiplex PCR; TCRdb holds only in-frame clones, not every one. Found here are 150,000 to 200,000 clones, roughly 70% of them singletons; the top ten hold roughly 1.3%. The ends lost 6 bases at V and 4 bases at J; junction bases unmatched: 5. CDR3 size: 13 residues. Looked up from germline, CDR1 is MNHEY and CDR2 is SVGAGI. The treatment denotes: oral pan-JAK inhibitor, 5-10 mg twice daily. The clonotype was recovered from a human donor with alopecia areata. The chain couples TRBV6-5 to TRBJ1-1; TRBD1 agrees at 7 bases. Source: CD4+ T cells sorted from blood, taken around week 50, from a patient treated with tofacitinib. The CDR3 coding sequence is TGTGCCAGCAGCAGGGGGGTGGGCACTGAAGCTTTCTTT. Translating gives CASSRGVGTEAFF.